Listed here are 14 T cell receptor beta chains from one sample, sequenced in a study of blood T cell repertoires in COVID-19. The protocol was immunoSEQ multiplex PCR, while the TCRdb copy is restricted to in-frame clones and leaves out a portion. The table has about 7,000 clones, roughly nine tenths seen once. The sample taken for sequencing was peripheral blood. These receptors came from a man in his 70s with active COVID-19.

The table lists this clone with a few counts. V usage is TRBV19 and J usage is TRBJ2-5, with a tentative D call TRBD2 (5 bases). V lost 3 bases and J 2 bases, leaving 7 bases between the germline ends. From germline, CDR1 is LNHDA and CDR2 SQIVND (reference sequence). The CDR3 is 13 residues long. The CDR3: CASSIAGQETQYF. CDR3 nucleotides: TGTGCCAGTAGTATCGCGGGTCAAGAGACCCAGTACTTC.

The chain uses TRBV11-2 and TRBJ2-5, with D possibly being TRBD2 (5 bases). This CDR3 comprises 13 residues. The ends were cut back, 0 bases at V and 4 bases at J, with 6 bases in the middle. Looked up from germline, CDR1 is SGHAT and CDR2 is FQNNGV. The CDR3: CASSLDGGETQYF. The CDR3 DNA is TGTGCCAGCAGCTTAGACGGAGGAGAGACCCAGTACTTC.

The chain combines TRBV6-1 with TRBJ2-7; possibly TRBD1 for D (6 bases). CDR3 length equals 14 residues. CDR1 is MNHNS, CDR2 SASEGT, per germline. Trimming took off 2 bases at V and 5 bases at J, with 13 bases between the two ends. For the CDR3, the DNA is TGTGCCAGCAGTGAATGGACAGCCTCAGACGAGCAGTACTTC. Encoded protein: CASSEWTASDEQYF.

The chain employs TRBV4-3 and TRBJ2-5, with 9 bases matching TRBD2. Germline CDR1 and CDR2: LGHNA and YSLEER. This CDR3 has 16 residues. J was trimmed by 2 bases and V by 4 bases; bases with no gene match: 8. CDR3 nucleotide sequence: TGCGCCAGCAGCCGGTCGGTAGCGGGGGATCAAGAGACCCAGTACTTC. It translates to CASSRSVAGDQETQYF.

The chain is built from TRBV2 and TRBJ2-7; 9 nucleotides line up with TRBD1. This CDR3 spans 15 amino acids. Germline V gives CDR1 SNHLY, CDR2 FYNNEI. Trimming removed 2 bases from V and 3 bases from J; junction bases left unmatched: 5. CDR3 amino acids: CASSEWGGQGYEQYF. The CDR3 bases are TGTGCCAGCAGTGAATGGGGGGGACAGGGCTACGAGCAGTACTTC.

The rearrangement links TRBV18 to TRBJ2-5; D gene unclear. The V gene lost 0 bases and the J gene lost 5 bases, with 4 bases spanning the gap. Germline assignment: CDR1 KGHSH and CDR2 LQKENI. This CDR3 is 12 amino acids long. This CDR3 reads CASSPPRETQYF. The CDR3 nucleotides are TGTGCCAGCTCACCACCGAGGGAGACCCAGTACTTC.

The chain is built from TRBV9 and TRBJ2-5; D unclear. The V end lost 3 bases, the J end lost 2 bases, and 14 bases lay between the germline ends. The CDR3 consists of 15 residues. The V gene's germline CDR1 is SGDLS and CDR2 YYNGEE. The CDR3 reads CASSEAPAAQETQYF. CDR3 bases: TGTGCCAGCAGCGAAGCCCCCGCGGCACAAGAGACCCAGTACTTC. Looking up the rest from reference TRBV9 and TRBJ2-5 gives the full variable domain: DSGVTQTPKHLITATGQRVTLRCSPRSGDLSVYWYQQSLDQGLQFLIQYYNGEERAKGNILERFSAQQFPDLHSELNLSSLELGDSALYFCASSEAPAAQETQYFGPGTRLLVL.

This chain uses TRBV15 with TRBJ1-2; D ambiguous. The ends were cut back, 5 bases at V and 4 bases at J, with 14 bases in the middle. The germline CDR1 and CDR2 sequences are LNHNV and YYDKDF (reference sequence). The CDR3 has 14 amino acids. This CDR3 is CATSVGSVGYGYTF. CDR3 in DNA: TGTGCCACCAGCGTCGGGTCGGTGGGCTATGGCTACACCTTC. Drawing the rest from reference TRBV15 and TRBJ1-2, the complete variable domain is DAMVIQNPRYQVTQFGKPVTLSCSQTLNHNVMYWYQQKSSQAPKLLFHYYDKDFNNEADTPDNFQSRRPNTSFCFLDIRSPGLGDTAMYLCATSVGSVGYGYTFGSGTRLTVV.

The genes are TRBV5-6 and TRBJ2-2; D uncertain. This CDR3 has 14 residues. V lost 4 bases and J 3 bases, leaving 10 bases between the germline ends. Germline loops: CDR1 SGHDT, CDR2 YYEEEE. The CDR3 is CASSPVGYTGELFF. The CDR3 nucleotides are TGTGCCAGCAGCCCGGTCGGTTACACCGGGGAGCTGTTTTTT. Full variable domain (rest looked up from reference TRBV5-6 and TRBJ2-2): DAGVTQSPTHLIKTRGQQVTLRCSPKSGHDTVSWYQQALGQGPQFIFQYYEEEERQRGNFPDRFSGHQFPNYSSELNVNALLLGDSALYLCASSPVGYTGELFFGEGSRLTVL.

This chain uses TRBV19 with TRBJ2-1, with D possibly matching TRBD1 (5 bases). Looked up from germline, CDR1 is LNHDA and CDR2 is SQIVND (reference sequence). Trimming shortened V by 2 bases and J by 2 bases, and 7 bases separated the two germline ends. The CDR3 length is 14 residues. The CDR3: CASSIQGAYNEQFF. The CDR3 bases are TGTGCCAGTAGTATACAGGGTGCCTACAATGAGCAGTTCTTC.

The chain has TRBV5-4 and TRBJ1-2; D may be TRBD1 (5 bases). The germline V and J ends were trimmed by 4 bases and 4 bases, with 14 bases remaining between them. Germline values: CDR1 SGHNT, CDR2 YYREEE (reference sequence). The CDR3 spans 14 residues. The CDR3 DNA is TGTGCCAGCAGCCCGGCGGGGGTAGGCTATGGCTACACCTTC. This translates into CASSPAGVGYGYTF. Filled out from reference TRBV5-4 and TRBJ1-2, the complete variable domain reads ETGVTQSPTHLIKTRGQQVTLRCSSQSGHNTVSWYQQALGQGPQFIFQYYREEENGRGNFPPRFSGLQFPNYSSELNVNALELDDSALYLCASSPAGVGYGYTFGSGTRLTVV.

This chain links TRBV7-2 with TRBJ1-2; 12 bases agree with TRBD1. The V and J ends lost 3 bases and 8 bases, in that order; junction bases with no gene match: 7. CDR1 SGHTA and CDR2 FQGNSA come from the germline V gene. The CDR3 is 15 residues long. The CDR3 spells CASSFGTGGTSGYTF. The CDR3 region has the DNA TGTGCCAGCAGCTTTGGGACAGGGGGCACGAGCGGCTACACCTTC.

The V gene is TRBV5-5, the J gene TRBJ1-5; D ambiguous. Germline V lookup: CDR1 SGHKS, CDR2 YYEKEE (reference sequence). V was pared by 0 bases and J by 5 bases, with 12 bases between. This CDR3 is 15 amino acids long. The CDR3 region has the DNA TGTGCCAGCAGCTTGGCTTTCGGAGGATATCAGCCCCAGCATTTT. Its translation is CASSLAFGGYQPQHF. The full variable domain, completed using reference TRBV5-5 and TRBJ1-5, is DAGVTQSPTHLIKTRGQQVTLRCSPISGHKSVSWYQQVLGQGPQFIFQYYEKEERGRGNFPDRFSARQFPNYSSELNVNALLLGDSALYLCASSLAFGGYQPQHFGDGTRLSIL.

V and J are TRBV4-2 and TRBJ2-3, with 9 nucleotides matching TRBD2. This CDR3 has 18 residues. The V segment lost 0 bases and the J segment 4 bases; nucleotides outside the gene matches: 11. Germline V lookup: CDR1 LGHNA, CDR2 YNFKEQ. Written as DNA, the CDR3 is TGTGCCAGCAGCCAAGAAAGTACGGGACTAGCTTTCCCAGATACGCAGTATTTT. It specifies CASSQESTGLAFPDTQYF.